Described below is a single TCR beta chain sequence and its context. After removal of 1 base from V and 5 bases from J, the junction contained 3 bases not matched to a gene. The germline V gene has CDR1 SEHNR and CDR2 FQNEAQ (reference sequence). The CDR3 length is 14 residues. The sample belongs to a study of blood T cell repertoires in COVID-19. Only in-frame clones appear in the TCRdb table, and some are missing; sequencing was by immunoSEQ multiplex PCR. Of fewer than 250,000 clones detected, approximately 80% appear once; the ten largest clones hold about 11%. The sample comprised peripheral blood. The TCR sequence derives from a woman older than 75 with COVID-19, enrolled during active disease. The gene calls are TRBV7-9 and TRBJ2-5, with 8 bases that match TRBD1. In DNA form, the CDR3 reads TGTGCCAGCAGCTTAGGAGGACAGGGCGAGACCCAGTACTTC. This codes for CASSLGGQGETQYF.